This T cell receptor beta chain is from a study of blood T cell repertoires in COVID-19. Study background: The study drew acute and convalescent COVID-19 samples from the United States, Italy and Spain.

With V trimmed by 0 bases and J by 5 bases, 7 bases remained unmatched. Germline V gene data show CDR1 as LGHDT and CDR2 as YNNKEL (reference sequence). CDR3 length: 16 residues. In the original workflow: For nucleated cells, counts were estimated from reference gene primer amplification. Measured with immunoSEQ multiplex PCR; TCRdb has only the in-frame clones, and not every one. That table supplies the V and J calls and clone size; D and trimming were determined from the DNA. The repertoire holds roughly 120,000 clones, with roughly 88% as singletons. The receptor was derived from a human donor in a cohort sampled during active COVID-19. Sequencing used peripheral blood. The chain employs TRBV3-1 (or the pseudogene TRBV3-2) and TRBJ1-1; 9 bases map to TRBD1. In nucleotides, the CDR3 is TGTGCCAGCAGCCAAGATCCGGGACAGGGAGATACTGAAGCTTTCTTT. Translated, it gives CASSQDPGQGDTEAFF.